This T cell receptor beta chain came from a study of T cell repertoires in cytomegalovirus infection (dated by TCRdb to about 2019). Describing the broader study: Peptide stimulations targeted recently identified HLA-C-restricted CMV epitopes, whose presentation resists viral immunomodulation, together with well-studied HLA-B-restricted epitopes. The HLA type of each donor mattered for the analysis, because public TCR beta signatures pointed to carriage of CMV infection along with the matching HLA type.

This specimen's treatment or condition label, per the study, means: in vitro stimulation with specific CMV peptide epitopes to enrich CMV-specific T cells. The listed sequencing device is Illumina HiSeq 1500. The raw public data were reprocessed by TCRdb itself: fastp quality trimming at Q25, MiXCR clonotype calling, in-frame beta chains only. Rows are unified per CDR3 protein, each entry keeping the most common DNA and genes. This sample gives a few hundred thousand distinct CDR3 sequences in total; around two fifths of them show up just once. About 48% of the sample lies in the top ten. The table lists this clonotype with a few counts. Its antigen is still unknown. Base qualities are not provided; no much larger clone lies one nucleotide away. Findings and caveats that apply to the study as a whole: Carriers of CMV infection plus the relevant HLA type were discriminated by the cumulative frequency of public TCR beta family members in the study cohort and in an independent 352-donor cohort. The ex vivo response was dominated by HLA-C-restricted CMV-specific TCR beta clonotypes, and the single most frequent clonotype in two of eight donors was supplied by these HLA-C-restricted clonotypes.

Clipping removes 5 bases from V and 3 bases from J, with 19 as the unmatched junction base count. Reading the germline V gene gives CDR1 SGHTA and CDR2 FQGNSA. The CDR3 covers 19 residues, taking in both the cysteine and the phenylalanine. Only the CDR3 portion is preserved as DNA: 57 bases, with reading frame beginning at the first base. This clonotype was obtained from a human donor in good health (CMV status not recorded). Some clones in this sample may be carry-over from other donors' samples. Rearrangement joined TRBV7-2 to TRBJ2-5, with 9 central nucleotides matching TRBD2. Specimen: cultured PBMCs, collected from culture after CMV antigen stimulation. The CDR3 corresponds to CASSPAARGGLGSKETQYF. The DNA sequence is TGTGCCAGCAGCCCCGCGGCGCGGGGGGGCCTGGGATCCAAAGAGACCCAGTACTTC.